The TCR beta chain described here comes from a study of T cell repertoires in cytomegalovirus infection. Looking at the study overall: Matching HLA type and CMV infection were both indicated by public TCR beta signatures.

TCRdb called the reads again in MiXCR, with one record for every CDR3 protein. The data show 300,000 or so distinct CDR3 sequences, with roughly 25% seen just once and 10% to 15% held by the top ten. In the case of this clonotype: No antigen is known for it.

Per the germline V gene, CDR1 is DFQATT and CDR2 is SNEGSKA (reference sequence). The CDR3 has 15 amino acids. Unmatched junction bases numbered 7, after V lost 4 bases and J lost 6 bases. The sample was cultured PBMCs, taken from culture after CMV antigen stimulation. The V call is TRBV20-1, the J call TRBJ2-4, with 12 bases fitting TRBD2. The TCR comes from a human donor in good health (CMV status not recorded). Some clones in this sample may be carry-over from other donors' samples. Here the CDR3 DNA reads TGCAGTGCTACCAGGACTAGCGGGAATGGAAACATTCAGTACTTC. Encoded protein: CSATRTSGNGNIQYF.